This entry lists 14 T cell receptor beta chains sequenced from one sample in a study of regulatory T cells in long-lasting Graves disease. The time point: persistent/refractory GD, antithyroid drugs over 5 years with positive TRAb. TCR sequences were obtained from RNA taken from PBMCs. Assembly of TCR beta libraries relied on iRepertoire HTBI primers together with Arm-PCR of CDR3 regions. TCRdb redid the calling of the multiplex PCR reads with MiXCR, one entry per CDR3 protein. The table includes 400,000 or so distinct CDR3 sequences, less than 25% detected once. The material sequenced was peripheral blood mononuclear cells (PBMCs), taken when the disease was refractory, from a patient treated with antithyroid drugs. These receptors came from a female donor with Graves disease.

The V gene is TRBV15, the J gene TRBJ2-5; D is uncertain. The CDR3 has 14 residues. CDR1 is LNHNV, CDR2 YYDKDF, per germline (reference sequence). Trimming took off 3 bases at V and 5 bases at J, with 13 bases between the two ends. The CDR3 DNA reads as TGTGCCACCAGCAGTCTCCGGCAAGAGGAGACCCAGTACTTC. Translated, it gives CATSSLRQEETQYF. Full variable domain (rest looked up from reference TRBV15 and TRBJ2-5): DAMVIQNPRYQVTQFGKPVTLSCSQTLNHNVMYWYQQKSSQAPKLLFHYYDKDFNNEADTPDNFQSRRPNTSFCFLDIRSPGLGDTAMYLCATSSLRQEETQYFGPGTRLLVL.

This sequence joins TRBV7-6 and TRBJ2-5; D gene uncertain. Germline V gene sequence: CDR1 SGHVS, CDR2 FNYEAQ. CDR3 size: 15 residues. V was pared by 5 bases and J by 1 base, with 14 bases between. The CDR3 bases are TGTGCCAGCAGCCCATCGGTGTACCCCCAAGAGACCCAGTACTTC. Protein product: CASSPSVYPQETQYF.

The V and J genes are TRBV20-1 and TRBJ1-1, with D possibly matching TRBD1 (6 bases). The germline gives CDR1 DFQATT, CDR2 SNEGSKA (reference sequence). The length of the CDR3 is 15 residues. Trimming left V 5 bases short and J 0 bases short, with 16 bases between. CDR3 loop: CSALRGRAMNTEAFF. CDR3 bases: TGCAGTGCTCTCAGGGGAAGGGCGATGAACACTGAAGCTTTCTTT.

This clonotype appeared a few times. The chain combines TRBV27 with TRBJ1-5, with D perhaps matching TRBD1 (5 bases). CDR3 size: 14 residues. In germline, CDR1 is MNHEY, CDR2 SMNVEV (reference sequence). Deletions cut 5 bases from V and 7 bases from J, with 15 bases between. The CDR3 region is CASSVSSGSQPQHF. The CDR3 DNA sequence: TGTGCCAGCAGTGTTTCTTCAGGGTCCCAGCCCCAGCATTTT.

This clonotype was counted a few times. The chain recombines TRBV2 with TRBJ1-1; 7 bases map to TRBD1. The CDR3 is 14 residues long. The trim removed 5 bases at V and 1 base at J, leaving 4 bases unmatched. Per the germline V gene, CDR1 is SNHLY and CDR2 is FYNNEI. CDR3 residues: CASSWGQPNTEAFF. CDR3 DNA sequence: TGTGCCAGCAGTTGGGGACAGCCGAACACTGAAGCTTTCTTT.

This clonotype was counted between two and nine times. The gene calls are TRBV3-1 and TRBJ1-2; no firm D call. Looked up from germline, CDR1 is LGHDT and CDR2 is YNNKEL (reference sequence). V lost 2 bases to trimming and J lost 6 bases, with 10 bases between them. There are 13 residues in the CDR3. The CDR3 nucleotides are TGTGCCAGCAGCCAACGTGGATCTGATGGCTACACCTTC. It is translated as CASSQRGSDGYTF.

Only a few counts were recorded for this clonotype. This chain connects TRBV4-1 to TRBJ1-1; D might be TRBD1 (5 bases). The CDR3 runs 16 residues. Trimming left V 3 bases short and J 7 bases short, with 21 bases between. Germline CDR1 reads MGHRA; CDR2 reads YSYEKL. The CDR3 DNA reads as TGCGCCAGCAGCCAGTCCCTCAAAAGTCGGCAGGGTGAAGCTTTCTTT. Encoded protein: CASSQSLKSRQGEAFF.

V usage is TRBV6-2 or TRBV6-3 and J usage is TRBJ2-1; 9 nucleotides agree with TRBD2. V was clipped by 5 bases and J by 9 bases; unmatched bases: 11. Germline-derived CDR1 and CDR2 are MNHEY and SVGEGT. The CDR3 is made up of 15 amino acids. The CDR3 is CASSDWREGQGEQFF. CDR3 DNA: TGTGCCAGCAGTGACTGGCGGGAGGGCCAGGGTGAGCAGTTCTTC.

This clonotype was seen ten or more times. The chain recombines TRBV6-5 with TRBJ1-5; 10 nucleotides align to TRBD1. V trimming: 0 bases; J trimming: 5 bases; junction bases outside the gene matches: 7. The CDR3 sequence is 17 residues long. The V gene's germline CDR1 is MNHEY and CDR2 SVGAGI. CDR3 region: CASSYSGTGVGYQPQHF. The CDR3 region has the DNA TGTGCCAGCAGTTACTCCGGGACAGGGGTCGGTTATCAGCCCCAGCATTTT.

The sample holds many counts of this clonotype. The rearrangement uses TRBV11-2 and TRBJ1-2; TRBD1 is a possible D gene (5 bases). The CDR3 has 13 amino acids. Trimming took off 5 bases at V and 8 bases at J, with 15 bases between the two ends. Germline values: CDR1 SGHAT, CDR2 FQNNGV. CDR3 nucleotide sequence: TGTGCCAGCAGCCCCCAATGGGGCGGGGGCTACACCTTC. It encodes CASSPQWGGGYTF.

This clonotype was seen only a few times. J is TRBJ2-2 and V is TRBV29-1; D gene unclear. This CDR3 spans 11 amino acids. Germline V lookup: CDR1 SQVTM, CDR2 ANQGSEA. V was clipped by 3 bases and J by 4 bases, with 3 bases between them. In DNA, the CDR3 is TGCAGCGTTGAGTCCACCGGGGAGCTGTTTTTT. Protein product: CSVESTGELFF.

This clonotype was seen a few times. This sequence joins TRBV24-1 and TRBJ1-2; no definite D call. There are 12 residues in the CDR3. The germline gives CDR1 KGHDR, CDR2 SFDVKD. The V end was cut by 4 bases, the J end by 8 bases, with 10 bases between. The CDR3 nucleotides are TGTGCCACCAGTGACGGAAGTGGCGGCTACACCTTC. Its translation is CATSDGSGGYTF.

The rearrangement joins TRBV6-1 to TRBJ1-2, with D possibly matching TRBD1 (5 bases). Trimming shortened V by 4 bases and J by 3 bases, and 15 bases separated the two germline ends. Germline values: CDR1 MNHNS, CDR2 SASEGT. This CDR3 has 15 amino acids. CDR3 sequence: CASSATGTSHYGYTF. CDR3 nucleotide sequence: TGTGCCAGCAGTGCAACCGGGACCTCCCACTATGGCTACACCTTC.

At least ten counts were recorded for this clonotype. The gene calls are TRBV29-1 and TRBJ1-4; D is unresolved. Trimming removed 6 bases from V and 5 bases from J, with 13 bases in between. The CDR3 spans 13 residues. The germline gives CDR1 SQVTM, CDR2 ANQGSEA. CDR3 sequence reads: CSVRVSLNEKLFF. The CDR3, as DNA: TGCAGCGTACGCGTCAGCTTAAATGAAAAACTGTTTTTT.